Shown below are 25 T cell receptor beta chains from a single sample sequenced in a study of blood T cells in healthy people across ages. It was with a sample-barcoded 5' primer and a J-beta primer mix that a second PCR of about 6 to 11 cycles was run. TCRdb re-analysed the 5' RACE reads in MiXCR, keeping a single row per CDR3 protein. Altogether over 1,300,000 distinct CDR3 sequences are present, 45% to 70% being singletons, with the ten largest covering approximately 7%. Source material: blood. Receptors originate from a man between 18 and 35 years old in good health.

The CDR3: CASSYLNSGANVLTF. Here the CDR3 DNA reads TGCGCCAGCAGTTACCTTAACTCTGGGGCCAACGTCCTGACTTTC. The gene calls are TRBV10-2 and TRBJ2-6; D gene unclear. Germline V gives CDR1 WSHSY, CDR2 SAAADI. This CDR3 comprises 15 residues. The V end was cut by 5 bases, the J end by 0 bases, with 8 bases between.

The chain has TRBV6-2 or TRBV6-3 and TRBJ2-3, with 7 bases identical to TRBD2. Trimming removed 2 bases from V and 0 bases from J; junction bases left unmatched: 17. This CDR3 contains 20 residues. From germline, CDR1 is MNHEY and CDR2 SVGEGT. The CDR3 reads CASSYRASGLGTWSTDTQYF. CDR3 sequence (DNA): TGTGCCAGCAGTTACAGGGCTAGCGGACTAGGGACTTGGAGCACAGATACGCAGTATTTT.

This chain links TRBV7-8 with TRBJ1-2, with D hard to call. Per germline, CDR1 SGHVS and CDR2 FQNEAQ. V was trimmed by 5 bases and J by 4 bases, leaving 20 bases between them. The CDR3 runs to 16 residues. As DNA, the CDR3 is TGTGCCAGCAGCCCCACCCGGCCGGGCGGAACCTATGGCTACACCTTC. Translated: CASSPTRPGGTYGYTF.

The chain links TRBV29-1 to TRBJ2-5; 7 nucleotides align to TRBD2. Trimming cost V 1 base and J 6 bases; bases outside gene matches: 5. Per germline, CDR1 SQVTM and CDR2 ANQGSEA. The CDR3 spans 13 residues. Here the CDR3 reads CSVEVGDYQTQYF. In DNA form, the CDR3 reads TGCAGCGTTGAAGTCGGGGACTACCAGACCCAGTACTTC.

V gene TRBV7-9 combines with J gene TRBJ2-7; D is possibly TRBD2 (6 bases). The CDR3 length is 14 residues. V gave up 1 base and J gave up 3 bases, with 10 bases separating them. The V gene's germline CDR1 is SEHNR and CDR2 FQNEAQ (reference sequence). The CDR3 nucleotides are TGTGCCAGCAGCTTAGTCTTGGGGGGCTACGAGCAGTACTTC. Encoded protein: CASSLVLGGYEQYF. Full variable domain (rest looked up from reference TRBV7-9 and TRBJ2-7): DTGVSQNPRHKITKRGQNVTFRCDPISEHNRLYWYRQTLGQGPEFLTYFQNEAQLEKSRLLSDRFSAERPKGSFSTLEIQRTEQGDSAMYLCASSLVLGGYEQYFGPGTRLTVT.

This clonotype was picked up one time. CDR3: CASSPPGQLGGYTF. DNA of the CDR3: TGCGCCAGCAGCCCCCCGGGACAGCTTGGCGGCTACACCTTC. The chain uses TRBV4-1 and TRBJ1-2; 7 positions match TRBD1. Per the germline V gene, CDR1 is MGHRA and CDR2 is YSYEKL. This CDR3 region has 14 residues. V trimming: 4 bases; J trimming: 8 bases; junction bases outside the gene matches: 10.

This clonotype was detected once. CDR3 region: CASSESPSGGTEAFF. CDR3 nucleotide sequence: TGTGCCAGCAGTGAATCCCCCAGCGGGGGCACTGAAGCTTTCTTT. V and J are TRBV25-1 and TRBJ1-1, with D possibly being TRBD1 (5 bases). Trimming pared 1 base from V and 4 bases from J, leaving 13 bases between. The CDR3 consists of 15 residues. Germline CDR1 reads MGHDK; CDR2 reads SYGVNS.

This clonotype turned up a few times. CDR3 protein: CAISEGGLAGETQYF. The CDR3 DNA reads TGTGCCATCAGTGAGGGGGGACTAGCTGGGGAGACCCAGTACTTC. This rearrangement joins TRBV10-3 to TRBJ2-5; 9 positions agree with TRBD2. The junction had 6 bases not matched to a gene; V was cut back by 2 bases and J by 5 bases. Germline V gives CDR1 ENHRY, CDR2 SYGVKD. CDR3 length: 15 amino acids.

The J gene is TRBJ2-1, the V gene TRBV6-5, with D tentatively TRBD2 (6 bases). The CDR3 spans 16 residues. V was cut by 7 bases and J by 0 bases, with 16 bases left in between. The germline V gene has CDR1 MNHEY and CDR2 SVGAGI. The DNA for the CDR3 is TGTGCCAGCACCAGGCCGGGGGTGAGCTCCTACAATGAGCAGTTCTTC. Protein: CASTRPGVSSYNEQFF.

The gene calls are TRBV20-1 and TRBJ2-5; 12 bases are a match to TRBD2. The CDR3 is made up of 15 amino acids. The germline V gene encodes CDR1 DFQATT and CDR2 SNEGSKA (reference sequence). The J segment lost 5 bases and the V segment lost 6 bases, leaving 10 bases of the junction unmatched. The CDR3 DNA sequence: TGCAGTGCGGACCATACCGGGACTAGCGGGGAGACCCAGTACTTC. Encoded protein: CSADHTGTSGETQYF.

This clonotype was counted only a few times. V and J are TRBV4-1 and TRBJ1-1, with D uncertain. Germline loops: CDR1 MGHRA, CDR2 YSYEKL. V gave up 4 bases and J gave up 6 bases, with 12 bases separating them. The CDR3 is made up of 13 amino acids. CDR3 nucleotide sequence: TGCGCCAGCAGCCTTATCCCTCAGGCTGAAGCTTTCTTT. It yields the protein CASSLIPQAEAFF.

In its sample, this clonotype was seen a few times. V is TRBV4-2 and J is TRBJ2-2; D gene uncertain. CDR1 LGHNA and CDR2 YNFKEQ come from the germline V gene. CDR3 length equals 15 residues. The V end was cut by 5 bases, the J end by 3 bases, with 13 bases between. For the CDR3, the DNA is TGTGCCAGCAGCTCCGCCACGAGAGACACCGGGGAGCTGTTTTTT. As protein: CASSSATRDTGELFF.

This chain connects TRBV4-3 to TRBJ1-5; tentatively, D is TRBD1 (5 bases). Germline-derived CDR1 and CDR2 are LGHNA and YSLEER. The CDR3 contains 15 residues. V dropped 1 base and J dropped 2 bases, with 9 bases sitting between them. The CDR3 loop is CASSQAGSGNQPQHF. DNA of the CDR3: TGCGCCAGCAGCCAAGCAGGGAGCGGCAATCAGCCCCAGCATTTT.

This chain uses TRBV7-2 with TRBJ2-1; TRBD2 is a possible D gene (5 bases). The V end lost 0 bases, the J end lost 3 bases, and 12 bases lay between the germline ends. Germline values: CDR1 SGHTA, CDR2 FQGNSA. The CDR3 runs to 16 residues. The CDR3, as DNA: TGTGCCAGCAGCTTAGCGGACTCCCTGTTCTACAATGAGCAGTTCTTC. Its protein product is CASSLADSLFYNEQFF.

The chain is built from TRBV6-2 or TRBV6-3 and TRBJ2-5; the D gene is possibly TRBD2 (6 bases). V was clipped by 5 bases and J by 5 bases, with 18 bases between them. The CDR3 consists of 15 residues. CDR1 and CDR2 (germline): MNHEY, SVGEGT. CDR3 amino acids: CASSPKAGRAETQYF. The CDR3 nucleotides read TGTGCCAGCAGTCCCAAGGCGGGAAGGGCCGAGACCCAGTACTTC.

This rearrangement joins TRBV7-2 to TRBJ2-1; no definite D call. The CDR3 is made up of 16 amino acids. Germline CDR1 reads SGHTA; CDR2 reads FQGNSA. Between the trimmed V and J ends, which lost 6 bases and 5 bases, there was a span of 20 bases. This chain's CDR3 is CASRRITWHPDNEQFF. CDR3 DNA sequence: TGTGCCAGCAGAAGGATAACATGGCATCCGGACAATGAGCAGTTCTTC.

The rearrangement uses TRBV7-2 and TRBJ2-5, with D unresolved. Germline-derived CDR1 and CDR2 are SGHTA and FQGNSA. Trimming left V 1 base short and J 9 bases short, with 9 bases between. The CDR3 is made up of 12 amino acids. The CDR3 loop reads CASSLEGRPQYF. Written as DNA, the CDR3 is TGTGCCAGCAGCTTAGAGGGCAGGCCCCAGTACTTC.

This clonotype was detected a few times. The V call is TRBV7-9, the J call TRBJ2-7, with TRBD1 identical over 7 bases. Germline trimming cut 5 bases from V and 3 bases from J; bases unmatched to any gene: 10. The CDR3 is 15 amino acids. Looked up from germline, CDR1 is SEHNR and CDR2 is FQNEAQ (reference sequence). CDR3 in amino acids: CASSPNSGQYYEQYF. In DNA, the CDR3 is TGTGCCAGCAGCCCGAATTCGGGACAGTACTACGAGCAGTACTTC.

V and J are TRBV9 and TRBJ2-4, with a tentative D call TRBD1 (6 bases). CDR1 and CDR2 from the germline V gene are SGDLS and YYNGEE. The V gene lost 6 bases and the J gene lost 6 bases, with 16 bases spanning the gap. The CDR3 has 14 residues. CDR3 in DNA: TGTGCCAGCAACCCCGCAGGGGTGGGAAACATTCAGTACTTC. Translating gives CASNPAGVGNIQYF.

The CDR3 DNA reads TGCAGTGCTAGAGCTACAGCTAGGCTTGGGGCCAACGTCCTGACTTTC. It encodes CSARATARLGANVLTF. The V and J genes are TRBV20-1 and TRBJ2-6, with no clear D. Trimming removed 1 base from V and 3 bases from J, with 13 bases in between. The CDR3 is made up of 16 amino acids. Germline CDR1 reads DFQATT; CDR2 reads SNEGSKA (reference sequence).

The chain is built from TRBV6-5 and TRBJ1-2; D not certain. Between the trimmed V and J ends, which lost 5 bases and 8 bases, there was a span of 15 bases. The V gene's germline CDR1 is MNHEY and CDR2 SVGAGI. The CDR3 is 13 residues long. CDR3 nucleotides: TGTGCCAGCAGTAACGACCGACATCAGGGCTACACCTTC. It is translated as CASSNDRHQGYTF.

This clonotype was seen once. This sequence joins TRBV6-2 or TRBV6-3 and TRBJ1-2, with D possibly being TRBD1 (6 bases). CDR1 is MNHEY and CDR2 is SVGEGT in the germline V gene. This CDR3 is 13 amino acids long. V dropped 4 bases and J dropped 8 bases, with 14 bases sitting between them. The chain's CDR3 is CASSSAGAAGYTF. The CDR3 region has the DNA TGTGCCAGCAGTTCCGCAGGGGCCGCAGGCTACACCTTC.

CDR3 nucleotides: TGTGCCAGCAGTTTGGGATCGGGGGCCAAAAACATTCAGTACTTC. This encodes CASSLGSGAKNIQYF. This chain uses TRBV27 with TRBJ2-4; possibly TRBD2 for D (5 bases). CDR1 is MNHEY and CDR2 is SMNVEV in the germline V gene (reference sequence). The CDR3 spans 15 residues. The V end lost 3 bases, the J end lost 1 base, and 10 bases lay between the germline ends.

This clonotype was seen repeatedly, ten times or more. This chain uses TRBV2 with TRBJ2-1; 8 bases line up with TRBD2. With V trimmed by 4 bases and J by 5 bases, 1 base remained unmatched. This CDR3 comprises 13 residues. CDR1 is SNHLY and CDR2 is FYNNEI in the germline V gene. This CDR3 is CASSAGLDNEQFF. The CDR3 DNA follows: TGTGCCAGCAGTGCGGGACTAGACAATGAGCAGTTCTTC.

The rearrangement joins TRBV19 to TRBJ1-1, with D possibly TRBD1 on 5 matching bases. The CDR3 consists of 15 residues. The V gene's germline CDR1 is LNHDA and CDR2 SQIVND (reference sequence). V lost 3 bases and J 0 bases, leaving 11 bases between the germline ends. Here the CDR3 DNA reads TGTGCCAGTAGTATCCCTCCAGGGCTGAACACTGAAGCTTTCTTT. Amino acids: CASSIPPGLNTEAFF.